This T cell receptor (beta chain) was profiled in a study of spatial heterogeneity in lung cancer. Study at large: Sequencing consistently turned up more beta-chain sequences than alpha-chain sequences. Whole-study findings and limits: Counts that tracked tumor mutation counts were those of expanded intratumoral alpha and beta TCRs.

Each CDR3 protein is one row after TCRdb ran MiXCR on the 5' RACE reads. The sample shows 23,000 or so distinct CDR3 sequences, roughly 6.7% of them seen only once. Noted time point: sample taken at primary tumor resection. For this clonotype: Antigen unknown.

V shed 7 bases and J 3 bases; nucleotides not matched to a gene: 10. The germline V gene has CDR1 MDHEN and CDR2 SYDVKM. This CDR3 has 15 amino acids. This clonotype originated in a male donor with early-stage non-small cell lung cancer. This specimen was lung tumor tissue, taken at surgery. This chain links TRBV28 with TRBJ2-7; TRBD1 matches at 9 bases. CDR3 DNA sequence: TGTGCCAGCACCAGGGGCGGGACAGGGAACTACGAGCAGTACTTC. It encodes CASTRGGTGNYEQYF.